The 19 T cell receptor beta chains below all came from one sample that was sequenced in a study of blood T cell repertoires in COVID-19. The protocol was immunoSEQ multiplex PCR, while the TCRdb copy is restricted to in-frame clones and leaves out a portion. The data show tens of thousands of clones, roughly 90% seen once. Sequenced: peripheral blood. The receptors stem from a woman aged 60 to 75 with acute or convalescent COVID-19.

This chain joins TRBV5-4 and TRBJ1-2; 7 bases are a match to TRBD1. J was trimmed by 5 bases and V by 3 bases; bases with no gene match: 4. Germline CDR1 and CDR2: SGHNT and YYREEE (reference sequence). This CDR3 region has 13 residues. The CDR3 loop reads CASSSTGDYGYTF. The CDR3 DNA is TGTGCCAGCAGCTCCACAGGGGATTATGGCTACACCTTC.

The rearrangement joins TRBV5-1 to TRBJ1-6, with TRBD1 as a possible D gene (6 bases). The CDR3 spans 15 residues. The V gene lost 4 bases and the J gene lost 7 bases, with 15 bases spanning the gap. From germline, CDR1 is SGHRS and CDR2 YFSETQ. CDR3 DNA: TGCGCCAGCAGCCCAAGGGAGGGGGGGAATTCACCCCTCCACTTT. Its protein is CASSPREGGNSPLHF.

This sequence joins TRBV11-2 and TRBJ1-2; possibly TRBD1 for D (6 bases). The CDR3 runs to 14 residues. Germline V lookup: CDR1 SGHAT, CDR2 FQNNGV. V was trimmed by 5 bases and J by 4 bases, leaving 14 bases between them. The CDR3 loop is CASSTSGAVYGYTF. The CDR3 bases are TGTGCCAGCAGCACCTCAGGGGCCGTCTATGGCTACACCTTC.

This chain connects TRBV15 to TRBJ1-2, with 8 bases identical to TRBD1. The CDR3 totals 16 residues. Germline V gene sequence: CDR1 LNHNV, CDR2 YYDKDF (reference sequence). The V gene end was trimmed by 1 base and the J gene end by 4 bases; junction bases not matched to a gene: 8. The CDR3: CATSRADAGGLYGYTF. Written as DNA, the CDR3 is TGTGCCACCAGCAGAGCCGACGCAGGGGGCCTCTATGGCTACACCTTC. Filled out from reference TRBV15 and TRBJ1-2, the complete variable domain reads DAMVIQNPRYQVTQFGKPVTLSCSQTLNHNVMYWYQQKSSQAPKLLFHYYDKDFNNEADTPDNFQSRRPNTSFCFLDIRSPGLGDTAMYLCATSRADAGGLYGYTFGSGTRLTVV.

This chain links TRBV11-1 with TRBJ1-6; 7 bases align to TRBD1. Germline CDR1 and CDR2: SGHAT and FQDESV (reference sequence). The CDR3 is made up of 15 amino acids. The J segment lost 5 bases and the V segment lost 3 bases, leaving 4 bases of the junction unmatched. CDR3 bases: TGTGCCAGCAGCTTTGGACAGGCCAATAATTCACCCCTCCACTTT. Protein: CASSFGQANNSPLHF.

The V call is TRBV5-4, the J call TRBJ2-5; a weak D match, TRBD1 (6 bases). CDR1 SGHNT and CDR2 YYREEE come from the germline V gene (reference sequence). V was pared by 4 bases and J by 5 bases, with 15 bases between. CDR3 length: 14 amino acids. The chain's CDR3 is CASSEGGRRETQYF. The DNA for the CDR3 is TGTGCCAGCAGCGAAGGGGGTCGCCGGGAGACCCAGTACTTC.

This chain joins TRBV6-1 and TRBJ2-7; TRBD2 matches 13 bases. The V gene end was trimmed by 1 base and the J gene end by 7 bases; junction bases not matched to a gene: 4. Germline values: CDR1 MNHNS, CDR2 SASEGT. The CDR3 spans 15 residues. As DNA, the CDR3 is TGTGCCAGCAGTGAAGGGGGACTAGCGGGAAGTGAGCAGTACGTC. This codes for CASSEGGLAGSEQYV.

The rearrangement uses TRBV10-3 and TRBJ1-2; D is possibly TRBD1 (6 bases). The V end lost 2 bases, the J end lost 8 bases, and 12 bases lay between the germline ends. This CDR3 has 13 amino acids. Germline V gives CDR1 ENHRY, CDR2 SYGVKD. The CDR3 coding sequence is TGTGCCATCAGTGAGCGCGCAGGGGACGGCTACACCTTC. It yields the protein CAISERAGDGYTF.

The chain recombines TRBV10-3 with TRBJ2-3, with 12 bases aligning to TRBD2. Germline CDR1 is ENHRY and CDR2 is SYGVKD. CDR3 length: 17 residues. Trimming cost V 4 bases and J 4 bases; bases outside gene matches: 9. DNA for the CDR3: TGTGCCATCAGTGGTCGGGCTAGCGGGGGGGACTCAGATACGCAGTATTTT. Translating gives CAISGRASGGDSDTQYF.

The chain employs TRBV5-6 and TRBJ2-1, with D perhaps matching TRBD2 (6 bases). The CDR3 covers 15 residues. The germline V and J ends were trimmed by 0 bases and 3 bases, with 10 bases remaining between them. In germline, CDR1 is SGHDT, CDR2 YYEEEE. The CDR3 sequence is CASSLGGGVYNEQFF. The CDR3, as DNA: TGTGCCAGCAGCTTGGGCGGAGGGGTCTACAATGAGCAGTTCTTC.

On this clone itself: Because the CDR3 is missing its conserved closing phenylalanine or tryptophan, this is likely a read error. V usage is TRBV5-6 and J usage is TRBJ1-2; D uncertain. V dropped 0 bases and J dropped 5 bases, with 11 bases sitting between them. In germline, CDR1 is SGHDT, CDR2 YYEEEE. The CDR3 consists of 14 residues. CDR3 loop: CASSLGPEGYGYTL. CDR3 DNA: TGTGCCAGCAGCTTGGGTCCGGAGGGTTATGGCTACACCCTC.

The chain is built from TRBV27 and TRBJ1-5; D is ambiguous. The CDR3 is 17 residues long. The germline V gene encodes CDR1 MNHEY and CDR2 SMNVEV (reference sequence). Trimming removed 5 bases at V and 4 bases at J, with 21 bases between. Written as DNA, the CDR3 is TGTGCCAGCAGTCTGGGTCCCGCGAGGAAGACGAATCAGCCCCAGCATTTT. Translated, it gives CASSLGPARKTNQPQHF.

This clone is a singleton in its sample. The genes are TRBV9 and TRBJ1-3; D unresolved. V was pared by 2 bases and J by 2 bases, with 11 bases between. CDR1 is SGDLS and CDR2 is YYNGEE in the germline V gene. This CDR3 region has 15 residues. The chain's CDR3 is CASSVSGSTGNTIYF. The CDR3 DNA reads TGTGCCAGCAGCGTTTCGGGATCGACTGGAAACACCATATATTTT.

The chain links TRBV30 to TRBJ1-1; possibly TRBD1 for D (6 bases). The V gene's germline CDR1 is GTSNPN and CDR2 SVGIG (reference sequence). The CDR3 runs to 17 residues. Trimming took 4 bases from V and 4 from J, leaving 25 bases between them. The CDR3 region is CAWTTLPGHQTGTEAFF. In DNA form, the CDR3 reads TGTGCCTGGACCACGCTTCCGGGACACCAGACAGGCACTGAAGCTTTCTTT.

The chain has TRBV5-5 and TRBJ1-6; TRBD1 agrees at 8 bases. The V gene's germline CDR1 is SGHKS and CDR2 YYEKEE (reference sequence). The CDR3 consists of 16 residues. Trimming removed 4 bases from V and 0 bases from J; junction bases left unmatched: 3. The CDR3 reads CASSRTGSSYNSPLHF. The DNA for the CDR3 is TGTGCCAGCAGCAGGACAGGGAGCTCCTATAATTCACCCCTCCACTTT. The full variable domain, in which reference TRBV5-5 and TRBJ1-6 provide the parts outside the CDR3, is DAGVTQSPTHLIKTRGQQVTLRCSPISGHKSVSWYQQVLGQGPQFIFQYYEKEERGRGNFPDRFSARQFPNYSSELNVNALLLGDSALYLCASSRTGSSYNSPLHFGNGTRLTVT.

V gene TRBV24-1 combines with J gene TRBJ1-2; 8 bases agree with TRBD1. V lost 4 bases to trimming and J lost 8 bases; unmatched junction nucleotides: 11. This CDR3 contains 15 residues. CDR1 is KGHDR and CDR2 is SFDVKD in the germline V gene. The CDR3, as DNA: TGTGCCACCAGTGACGCCGGACAGGGTGTCCCGGGCTACACCTTC. This codes for CATSDAGQGVPGYTF.

J is TRBJ1-4 and V is TRBV7-9; 7 positions agree with TRBD1. This CDR3 has 14 amino acids. Germline assignment: CDR1 SEHNR and CDR2 FQNEAQ (reference sequence). J gave up 5 bases and V 5 bases, and 5 bases lay outside the gene matches. CDR3 DNA: TGTGCCAGCAGCCTGGGACAGAAAAATGAAAAACTGTTTTTT. This sequence encodes CASSLGQKNEKLFF.

This sequence joins TRBV5-4 and TRBJ1-1; 8 bases agree with TRBD1. V lost 3 bases to trimming and J lost 5 bases; unmatched junction nucleotides: 6. The CDR3 is 14 residues long. In germline, CDR1 is SGHNT, CDR2 YYREEE (reference sequence). The CDR3 protein is CASSYTGGGTEAFF. CDR3 DNA: TGTGCCAGCAGCTATACAGGGGGGGGAACTGAAGCTTTCTTT.

This chain's CDR3 is CASSPWTGPFQETQYF. Here the CDR3 DNA reads TGTGCCAGCAGCCCTTGGACAGGGCCCTTCCAAGAGACCCAGTACTTC. This chain uses TRBV3-1 (or the pseudogene TRBV3-2) with TRBJ2-5; 8 bases fit TRBD1. CDR1 LGHDT and CDR2 YNNKEL come from the germline V gene (reference sequence). This CDR3 spans 16 amino acids. V trimming: 4 bases; J trimming: 1 base; junction bases outside the gene matches: 8.